This TCR beta chain originates from a study of T-cell memory formation after mild COVID-19. The CDR3 length is 15 residues. J lost 5 bases, V lost 6 bases, and 8 bases had no gene match. Notes on the study in general: Pre-infection memory already had some responding clones, implying cross-reactive memory joined. Chiefly within CM and EM were the contracting CD4+ clones; CD8+ ones were within EMRA.

A single record per CDR3 protein comes from TCRdb applying MiXCR to the 5' RACE reads. The sample gives approximately 100,000 distinct CDR3 sequences, approximately 12% of which show up once; roughly two fifths is in the top ten. Remarks on this clonotype: Its antigen remains unidentified.

The source of this sequence is a young man who had mild COVID-19 (a few samples of this study predate the infection). Cell type and time point are not known. The V gene is TRBV12-3 or TRBV12-4, the J gene TRBJ2-1, with 9 bases aligning to TRBD1. The sample taken for sequencing was PBMCs or a T cell subset sorted from them (not recorded which). The CDR3 DNA follows: TGTGCCAGCAGAAGGGCCAACAGGGGGCACAATGAGCAGTTCTTC. It specifies CASRRANRGHNEQFF.